What follows are 28 T cell receptor beta chains derived from one specimen sequenced in a study of shared clonotypes between healthy human individuals. Some clones are missing from TCRdb's copy, which holds only in-frame ones; the method was immunoSEQ multiplex PCR. The sample holds around 700,000 clones; roughly 78% are singletons and the top ten take about 1.8%. Material for sequencing was memory CD4+ T cells sorted from blood. Documented subset: CD45RA-negative fraction. These receptors were taken from a woman aged 30 to 39 in good health.

The chain carries TRBV21-1 and TRBJ2-3; the table's TRBD2 call for D was not verified on the DNA. TRBV21-1 is flagged as a pseudogene. CDR3 size: 15 residues. The CDR3 reads CASSKDLAGGDTQYF. The DNA for the CDR3 is TGTGCCAGCAGCAAAGATCTAGCGGGAGGGGATACGCAGTATTTT.

The V gene is TRBV27, the J gene TRBJ1-1; D uncertain. CDR1 is MNHEY and CDR2 is SMNVEV in the germline V gene (reference sequence). V lost 3 bases and J lost 0, with 11 bases in between. This CDR3 is built from 15 residues. CDR3 region: CASSFGVGMNTEAFF. For the CDR3, the DNA is TGTGCCAGCAGTTTTGGTGTGGGGATGAACACTGAAGCTTTCTTT.

As regards this clone: Distinct nucleotide sequences in the sample also encode this CDR3. The chain carries TRBV10-3 and TRBJ2-1; unclear D gene. In germline, CDR1 is ENHRY, CDR2 SYGVKD. V lost 4 bases, J lost 7 bases, and 5 bases lay in between. The CDR3 contains 11 residues. The chain's CDR3 is CAISVSNEQFF. CDR3 in DNA: TGTGCCATCAGTGTTTCTAATGAGCAGTTCTTC.

The rearrangement joins TRBV5-8 to TRBJ2-1, with a possible D match to TRBD1 (6 bases). Trimming pared 2 bases from V and 5 bases from J, leaving 14 bases between. Germline CDR1 is SGHTS and CDR2 is YDEGEE. The length of the CDR3 is 15 residues. The CDR3 DNA sequence: TGTGCCAGCAGCTTCGGGACATTAGAGGACAATGAGCAGTTCTTC. Its translation: CASSFGTLEDNEQFF.

V and J are TRBV18 and TRBJ2-3; D might be TRBD2 (5 bases). This CDR3 is 15 amino acids long. V was shortened by 3 bases and J by 2 bases, with 12 bases between the two germline ends. Germline CDR1 KGHSH, CDR2 LQKENI. The CDR3 sequence is CASSPGRGVTDTQYF. DNA of the CDR3: TGTGCCAGCTCACCCGGACGGGGAGTCACAGATACGCAGTATTTT.

V and J are TRBV18 and TRBJ2-5; 7 bases match TRBD1. With 1 base clipped from V and 5 bases from J, the junction kept 7 bases outside the gene matches. The germline V gene encodes CDR1 KGHSH and CDR2 LQKENI. This CDR3 comprises 15 residues. The CDR3: CASSPQGGAWETQYF. CDR3 DNA sequence: TGTGCCAGCTCACCACAAGGGGGCGCGTGGGAGACCCAGTACTTC.

The V call is TRBV18, the J call TRBJ2-7; the D is unclear. This CDR3 has 16 residues. Germline values: CDR1 KGHSH, CDR2 LQKENI. V was cut by 2 bases and J by 5 bases, with 19 bases left in between. The CDR3 coding sequence is TGTGCCAGCTCACCAGATTGGTTGGTAGTAATTCACGAGCAGTACTTC. Residues: CASSPDWLVVIHEQYF.

DNA for the CDR3: TGTGCCAGCAGCCTAGACAGGGAGTACACGCAGTATTTT. Amino acids: CASSLDREYTQYF. V is TRBV7-7 and J is TRBJ2-3; 7 bases line up with TRBD1. Germline trimming cut 5 bases from V and 9 bases from J; bases unmatched to any gene: 8. Germline values: CDR1 SSHAT, CDR2 FNYEAQ (reference sequence). The CDR3 is made up of 13 amino acids.

This chain connects TRBV6-5 to TRBJ2-5; 8 bases line up with TRBD2. Looked up from germline, CDR1 is MNHEY and CDR2 is SVGAGI. V gave up 2 bases and J gave up 4 bases; unmatched junction bases: 3. This CDR3 is 14 amino acids long. CDR3 in amino acids: CASSYALAGETQYF. DNA for the CDR3: TGTGCCAGCAGTTACGCCCTAGCGGGAGAGACCCAGTACTTC.

This rearrangement joins TRBV6-4 to TRBJ2-3, with D unresolved. Looked up from germline, CDR1 is MRHNA and CDR2 is SNTAGT. The length of the CDR3 is 14 residues. V was trimmed by 5 bases and J by 2 bases, leaving 11 bases between them. The CDR3 spells CASSTDSATDTQYF. The CDR3 DNA is TGTGCCAGCAGTACCGACTCAGCCACAGATACGCAGTATTTT.

J is TRBJ2-7 and V is TRBV27; TRBD2 matches 9 bases. Germline loops: CDR1 MNHEY, CDR2 SMNVEV (reference sequence). This CDR3 comprises 15 residues. V shed 2 bases and J 2 bases; nucleotides not matched to a gene: 4. DNA of the CDR3: TGTGCCAGCAGTTTAAATCTAGCGGGGCCCTACGAGCAGTACTTC. Residues: CASSLNLAGPYEQYF.

A few counts support this clone. The rearrangement links TRBV5-1 to TRBJ2-5; D not resolved. CDR1 is SGHRS and CDR2 is YFSETQ in the germline V gene. The V gene lost 4 bases and the J gene lost 5 bases, with 12 bases spanning the gap. The CDR3 contains 13 residues. CDR3 protein: CASSETPTETQYF. CDR3 DNA: TGCGCCAGCAGCGAGACCCCAACGGAGACCCAGTACTTC.

The V and J genes are TRBV27 and TRBJ1-5; 10 nucleotides align to TRBD1. This CDR3 is 19 amino acids long. The V gene's germline CDR1 is MNHEY and CDR2 SMNVEV (reference sequence). Trimming took 6 bases from V and 0 from J; bases not matched to a gene: 14. The CDR3 bases are TGTGCCAGCAGAATCAAATCCCGGGACAGGGGCACTAGCAATCAGCCCCAGCATTTT. Encoded protein: CASRIKSRDRGTSNQPQHF.

This clone was detected once. J is TRBJ2-2 and V is TRBV7-9, with 9 bases aligning to TRBD2. The ends lost 8 bases at V and 5 bases at J; junction bases unmatched: 9. The CDR3 spans 15 residues. Germline CDR1 and CDR2: SEHNR and FQNEAQ (reference sequence). The CDR3 sequence: CASYDLAGFTGELFF. CDR3 nucleotides: TGTGCCAGCTACGATCTAGCGGGATTTACCGGGGAGCTGTTTTTT.

Of note for this clone: Different DNA sequences within this sample yield the same CDR3. The chain recombines TRBV5-4 with TRBJ2-5; D ambiguous. The V and J ends lost 1 base and 1 base respectively, with 5 bases between them. Germline-derived CDR1 and CDR2 are SGHNT and YYREEE (reference sequence). This CDR3 spans 13 amino acids. CDR3 protein: CASSLRFQETQYF. In DNA, the CDR3 is TGTGCCAGCAGCTTGCGGTTCCAAGAGACCCAGTACTTC.

The rearrangement uses TRBV7-9 and TRBJ1-3; TRBD1 matches 8 bases. The CDR3 totals 14 residues. J gave up 8 bases and V 5 bases, and 8 bases lay outside the gene matches. Germline lookup yields CDR1 SEHNR and CDR2 FQNEAQ (reference sequence). The CDR3 reads CASSQRQGMDTIYF. DNA for the CDR3: TGTGCCAGCAGCCAAAGACAGGGGATGGACACCATATATTTT.

The genes are TRBV27 and TRBJ1-2, with D possibly TRBD1 on 6 matching bases. Germline V gives CDR1 MNHEY, CDR2 SMNVEV (reference sequence). The ends were cut back, 1 base at V and 3 bases at J, with 9 bases in the middle. The CDR3 length is 14 residues. CDR3 sequence reads: CASSLYGGDYGYTF. The DNA for the CDR3 is TGTGCCAGCAGTTTATATGGGGGCGACTATGGCTACACCTTC.

A note on this clone: The same CDR3 arises from other DNA sequences in this sample as well. The chain is built from TRBV28 and TRBJ2-7; D remains ambiguous. V lost 2 bases and J lost 2, with 4 bases in between. Germline CDR1 and CDR2: MDHEN and SYDVKM. The length of the CDR3 is 12 residues. CDR3 nucleotide sequence: TGTGCCAGCAGTTTAGGGACCTACGAGCAGTACTTC. Protein product: CASSLGTYEQYF.

This chain uses TRBV18 with TRBJ1-5; 7 nucleotides align to TRBD1. Germline V gene data show CDR1 as KGHSH and CDR2 as LQKENI. Losses at the gene ends were 4 bases for V and 4 bases for J; bases not matched to a gene: 10. This CDR3 spans 16 amino acids. The CDR3 here is CASSRTTGKNNQPQHF. As DNA, the CDR3 is TGTGCCAGCTCACGGACGACAGGGAAAAATAATCAGCCCCAGCATTTT.

The V gene is TRBV6-1, the J gene TRBJ2-7, with 12 bases fitting TRBD1. CDR1 is MNHNS, CDR2 SASEGT, per germline. The trim removed 7 bases at V and 5 bases at J, leaving 9 bases unmatched. The CDR3 is made up of 15 amino acids. CDR3: CASTGGQGAFHEQYF. The CDR3 DNA follows: TGTGCCAGCACCGGGGGACAGGGGGCTTTCCACGAGCAGTACTTC.

The rearrangement uses TRBV7-9 and TRBJ1-4; 9 nucleotides match TRBD1. This CDR3 is 15 amino acids long. Germline V gene sequence: CDR1 SEHNR, CDR2 FQNEAQ (reference sequence). V was pared by 5 bases and J by 7 bases, with 8 bases of the junction left unmatched. CDR3 protein: CASSPLGGQGEKLFF. CDR3 in DNA: TGTGCCAGCAGCCCATTGGGGGGACAGGGTGAAAAACTGTTTTTT.

This rearrangement joins TRBV7-9 to TRBJ2-1; 14 nucleotides match TRBD2. From germline, CDR1 is SEHNR and CDR2 FQNEAQ (reference sequence). The CDR3 contains 16 residues. Germline trimming cut 1 base from V and 6 bases from J; bases unmatched to any gene: 2. The CDR3 DNA reads as TGTGCCAGCAGCTTAGGGGGGACTAGCGGGAGCAATGAGCAGTTCTTC. Protein sequence: CASSLGGTSGSNEQFF.

The V and J genes are TRBV9 and TRBJ1-1; D might be TRBD1 (5 bases). V lost 4 bases and J lost 1, with 14 bases in between. Looked up from germline, CDR1 is SGDLS and CDR2 is YYNGEE. This CDR3 comprises 15 residues. DNA for the CDR3: TGTGCCAGCAGCACAAGGGACGGGAAGAACACTGAAGCTTTCTTT. This sequence encodes CASSTRDGKNTEAFF.

The V gene is TRBV18, the J gene TRBJ1-2; perhaps TRBD1 as D (6 bases). Per the germline V gene, CDR1 is KGHSH and CDR2 is LQKENI. The ends were cut back, 6 bases at V and 7 bases at J, with 18 bases in the middle. The CDR3 is made up of 14 amino acids. In DNA, the CDR3 is TGTGCCAGCTCTAGGGGGACCGATACGCTTGGCTACACCTTC. This encodes CASSRGTDTLGYTF. The full variable domain, its missing parts supplied by reference TRBV18 and TRBJ1-2, is NAGVMQNPRHLVRRRGQEARLRCSPMKGHSHVYWYRQLPEEGLKFMVYLQKENIIDESGMPKERFSAEFPKEGPSILRIQQVVRGDSAAYFCASSRGTDTLGYTFGSGTRLTVV.

In this sample, this clone turned up a few times. This chain joins TRBV28 and TRBJ1-2; D call uncertain. CDR1 and CDR2 (germline): MDHEN, SYDVKM. Between the trimmed V and J ends, which lost 5 bases and 2 bases, there was a span of 9 bases. This CDR3 has 13 amino acids. The CDR3 DNA reads TGTGCCAGCAGTCGTAACCAGAACTATGGCTACACCTTC. This translates into CASSRNQNYGYTF.

Points on this clone: Additional DNA sequences in this sample encode the identical CDR3. The J gene is TRBJ1-5, the V gene TRBV5-5; D is unclear. The CDR3 loop spans 13 amino acids. Germline assignment: CDR1 SGHKS and CDR2 YYEKEE (reference sequence). With 0 bases removed from V and 5 bases from J, the gap between germline ends came to 6 bases. The CDR3 protein is CASSLVGDQPQHF. The CDR3 DNA is TGTGCCAGCAGCTTGGTCGGGGATCAGCCCCAGCATTTT.

This clone was seen at least ten times. V and J are TRBV9 and TRBJ1-2; no clear D gene. Trimming left V 5 bases short and J 1 base short, with 18 bases between. Germline CDR1 SGDLS, CDR2 YYNGEE. The CDR3 sequence is 16 residues long. The CDR3 protein is CASSRRVGLGNYGYTF. Written as DNA, the CDR3 is TGTGCCAGCAGTCGCCGGGTGGGCTTAGGTAACTATGGCTACACCTTC.

This clone was observed once. The chain uses TRBV19 and TRBJ1-2, with unresolved D. Trimming took off 4 bases at V and 0 bases at J, with 6 bases between the two ends. This CDR3 has 13 residues. Germline CDR1 reads LNHDA; CDR2 reads SQIVND (reference sequence). The CDR3 region has the DNA TGTGCCAGTAGTACACAGCCTAACTATGGCTACACCTTC. Protein sequence: CASSTQPNYGYTF.